The following is a TCR beta chain sequence with its context. No antigen is known for it. The record originates from a study of vaccination effects on CD4 cells after COVID-19. Data came from immunoSEQ multiplex PCR; TCRdb stores just in-frame clones and leaves some out. The table includes approximately 40,000 clones, 55% to 75% detected once. This CDR3 has 16 residues. Trimming cost V 1 base and J 1 base, with 14 bases left between them. Germline loops: CDR1 SGHTS, CDR2 YDEGEE. Sequencing followed a ViraFEST assay step that expanded antigen-specific CD4+ T cells with viral peptide pools. Subsequent to roughly 9 days of culture, CD4+ T cells were isolated. Vaccine recipients had no previous SARS-CoV-2 infection; their nucleocapsid antibodies were negative.

The chain employs TRBV5-8 and TRBJ1-1, with TRBD1 as a possible D gene (6 bases). The receptor's source is a human donor who received a COVID-19 vaccine. The sample here was CD4+ T cells from PBMCs cultured with SARS-CoV-2 spike peptides, taken before COVID-19 vaccination. The CDR3 bases are TGTGCCAGCAGCTTGAGGGGGAGGGAGGGGAACACTGAAGCTTTCTTT. It translates to CASSLRGREGNTEAFF.